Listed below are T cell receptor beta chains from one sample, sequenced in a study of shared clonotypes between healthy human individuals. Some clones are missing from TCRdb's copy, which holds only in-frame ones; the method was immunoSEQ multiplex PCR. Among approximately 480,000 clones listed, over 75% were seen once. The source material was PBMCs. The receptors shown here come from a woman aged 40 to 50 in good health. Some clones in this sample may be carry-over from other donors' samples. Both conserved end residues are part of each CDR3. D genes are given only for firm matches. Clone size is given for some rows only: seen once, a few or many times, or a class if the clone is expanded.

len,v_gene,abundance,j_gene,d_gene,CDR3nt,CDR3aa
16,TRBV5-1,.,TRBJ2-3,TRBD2,TGCGCCAGCAGCTCGGGACTAGCAGGGCCCACAGATACGCAGTATTTT,CASSSGLAGPTDTQYF
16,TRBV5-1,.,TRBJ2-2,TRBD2,TGCGCCAGCAGCCCGAGCGGGAGGGGACGGACCGGGGAGCTGTTTTTT,CASSPSGRGRTGELFF
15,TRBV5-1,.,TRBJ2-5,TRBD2,TGCGCCAGCAGCGCGGAAGCGGGAGTGGAAGAGACCCAGTACTTC,CASSAEAGVEETQYF
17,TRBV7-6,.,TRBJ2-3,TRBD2,TGTGCCAGCAGCTTAGGCGGCGGGGGGCTCTTGTCAGATACGCAGTATTTT,CASSLGGGGLLSDTQYF
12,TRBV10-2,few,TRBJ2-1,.,TGCGCCAGCAGTGATTTGGGCCCAGAGCAGTTCTTC,CASSDLGPEQFF
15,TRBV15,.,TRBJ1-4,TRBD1,TGTGCCACCCGAGGTCCGGGACAGGGCGATGAAAAACTGTTTTTT,CATRGPGQGDEKLFF
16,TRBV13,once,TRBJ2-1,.,TGTGCCAGCAGCTCCACAGGGACCAGCTCCTACAATGAGCAGTTCTTC,CASSSTGTSSYNEQFF
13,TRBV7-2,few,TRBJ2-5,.,TGTGCCAGCAGCTTAGTTGTTGGCGAGACCCAGTACTTC,CASSLVVGETQYF
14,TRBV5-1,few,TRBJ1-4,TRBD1,TGCGCCAGCAGCTTGGGGACAGGGCGTGAAAAACTGTTTTTT,CASSLGTGREKLFF
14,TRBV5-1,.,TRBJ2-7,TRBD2,TGCGCCAGCAGCATACCGACTAGCGGGAGTGGGCAGTACTTC,CASSIPTSGSGQYF
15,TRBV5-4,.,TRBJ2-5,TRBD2,TGTGCCAGCAGTGTTACTAGCGGGAGCTGGGAGACCCAGTACTTC,CASSVTSGSWETQYF
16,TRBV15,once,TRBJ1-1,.,TGTGCCACCAGCAGAGATAAGGCACCCCTCAACACTGAAGCTTTCTTT,CATSRDKAPLNTEAFF
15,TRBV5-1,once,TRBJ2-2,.,TGCGCCAGCAGCTTGGGACAAGGGTACACCGGGGAGCTGTTTTTT,CASSLGQGYTGELFF
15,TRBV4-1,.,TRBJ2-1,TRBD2,TGCGCCAGCAGCCGCGCGGGACTAGGCTACAATGAGCAGTTCTTC,CASSRAGLGYNEQFF